The 27 T cell receptor beta chains listed next were all sequenced from one sample in a study of blood T cell repertoires in COVID-19. The repertoire was sequenced with immunoSEQ multiplex PCR; TCRdb's copy has only in-frame clones and lacks some. The sample holds a few hundred thousand clones, roughly 84% seen once. The sequencing input was peripheral blood. All receptors come from a woman between 40 and 50 years old who had recovered from COVID-19.

V gene TRBV6-1 combines with J gene TRBJ1-1; D remains ambiguous. Germline assignment: CDR1 MNHNS and CDR2 SASEGT. The CDR3 extends over 14 amino acids. V lost 3 bases to trimming and J lost 4 bases, with 12 bases between them. In DNA, the CDR3 is TGTGCCAGCAGTGAGGTCGATGAGGGCACTGAAGCTTTCTTT. Translating gives CASSEVDEGTEAFF.

The chain is built from TRBV27 and TRBJ1-5, with 7 bases that match TRBD1. The V gene's germline CDR1 is MNHEY and CDR2 SMNVEV (reference sequence). This CDR3 contains 15 residues. After removal of 6 bases from V and 5 bases from J, the junction contained 10 bases not matched to a gene. Here the CDR3 reads CASSTRQGADQPQHF. DNA for the CDR3: TGTGCCAGCAGCACCCGACAGGGCGCGGATCAGCCCCAGCATTTT.

The chain combines TRBV7-9 with TRBJ2-1, with 7 bases fitting TRBD1. The CDR3 length is 13 residues. The germline V gene encodes CDR1 SEHNR and CDR2 FQNEAQ (reference sequence). The junction had 8 bases not matched to a gene; V was cut back by 3 bases and J by 12 bases. The CDR3 nucleotides read TGTGCCAGCAGCTTTACAGGGGATATGGGGCAGTTCTTC. Translation gives CASSFTGDMGQFF.

The genes are TRBV7-8 and TRBJ1-5; D gene uncertain. CDR3 size: 13 residues. The ends were cut back, 2 bases at V and 5 bases at J, with 7 bases in the middle. Germline V lookup: CDR1 SGHVS, CDR2 FQNEAQ. Written as DNA, the CDR3 is TGTGCCAGCAGCTTATTCCGGGATCAGCCCCAGCATTTT. It encodes CASSLFRDQPQHF.

The J gene is TRBJ2-3, the V gene TRBV11-2; TRBD2 matches 12 bases. Looked up from germline, CDR1 is SGHAT and CDR2 is FQNNGV. This CDR3 contains 16 residues. J gave up 0 bases and V 6 bases, and 4 bases lay outside the gene matches. CDR3 protein: CASRPGTSGSTDTQYF. The CDR3 DNA follows: TGTGCCAGCAGACCCGGGACTAGCGGGAGCACAGATACGCAGTATTTT.

The V call is TRBV6-5, the J call TRBJ2-7; D is possibly TRBD1 (6 bases). Germline V CDR1 and CDR2: MNHEY, SVGAGI. The CDR3 extends over 15 amino acids. Trimming took 3 bases from V and 2 from J, leaving 14 bases between them. CDR3 residues: CASSYYGQPTYEQYF. For the CDR3, the DNA is TGTGCCAGCAGTTATTACGGACAGCCGACCTACGAGCAGTACTTC.

V is TRBV7-9 and J is TRBJ2-5, with D maybe TRBD1 (6 bases). The CDR3 has 14 amino acids. The V gene lost 3 bases and the J gene lost 5 bases, with 13 bases spanning the gap. Germline V CDR1 and CDR2: SEHNR, FQNEAQ (reference sequence). For the CDR3, the DNA is TGTGCCAGCAGCTTGACAGGCCCGAGGGAGACCCAGTACTTC. Residues: CASSLTGPRETQYF.

The gene calls are TRBV6-5 and TRBJ1-1; D unclear. Looked up from germline, CDR1 is MNHEY and CDR2 is SVGAGI. V lost 1 base and J lost 1, with 13 bases in between. The CDR3 runs 16 residues. CDR3 protein: CASSYWASPPNTEAFF. The CDR3 coding sequence is TGTGCCAGCAGTTACTGGGCCAGCCCCCCGAACACTGAAGCTTTCTTT.

V is TRBV27 and J is TRBJ1-1; 7 bases map to TRBD1. This CDR3 has 14 amino acids. The V segment lost 6 bases and the J segment 5 bases; nucleotides outside the gene matches: 9. Looked up from germline, CDR1 is MNHEY and CDR2 is SMNVEV (reference sequence). This chain's CDR3 is CASSLDRDRTEAFF. The CDR3, as DNA: TGTGCCAGCAGCTTAGACAGGGACCGGACTGAAGCTTTCTTT.

This clone was detected only once. This sequence joins TRBV12-3 or TRBV12-4 and TRBJ1-5; 7 positions match TRBD1. Trimming removed 5 bases from V and 5 bases from J; junction bases left unmatched: 3. The CDR3 runs to 13 residues. CDR3 loop: CASSGTAYQPQHF. The CDR3 nucleotides read TGTGCCAGCAGTGGGACAGCCTATCAGCCCCAGCATTTT.

The chain employs TRBV3-1 (or the pseudogene TRBV3-2) and TRBJ2-3, with 13 bases lining up with TRBD2. V trimming: 1 base; J trimming: 2 bases; junction bases outside the gene matches: 6. Germline V gene lookup returns CDR1 LGHDT and CDR2 YNNKEL (reference sequence). This CDR3 is built from 18 residues. The CDR3 sequence is CASSQGTSGGPATDTQYF. CDR3 coding DNA: TGTGCCAGCAGCCAAGGGACTAGCGGGGGTCCCGCCACAGATACGCAGTATTTT.

This chain connects TRBV18 to TRBJ2-1, with D perhaps matching TRBD2 (5 bases). Trimming left V 2 bases short and J 6 bases short, with 14 bases between. This CDR3 comprises 15 residues. Germline CDR1 and CDR2: KGHSH and LQKENI. CDR3 residues: CASSPSRGSGNEQFF. For the CDR3, the DNA is TGTGCCAGCTCACCAAGCCGAGGGTCGGGCAATGAGCAGTTCTTC.

This chain joins TRBV9 and TRBJ1-5; 7 bases map to TRBD1. This CDR3 has 15 residues. With V trimmed by 3 bases and J by 5 bases, 8 bases remained unmatched. From germline, CDR1 is SGDLS and CDR2 YYNGEE. The CDR3 nucleotides read TGTGCCAGCAGCGCCACAGGGGACCCCTATCAGCCCCAGCATTTT. Its protein is CASSATGDPYQPQHF.

The DNA of the CDR3 is TGTGCCAGCAGCCCTGACACCTTATCTTTTTCACCCCTCCACTTT. Its protein product is CASSPDTLSFSPLHF. The rearrangement links TRBV28 to TRBJ1-6; no firm D call. From germline, CDR1 is MDHEN and CDR2 SYDVKM. V was trimmed by 6 bases and J by 9 bases, leaving 18 bases between them. The CDR3 is 15 residues long.

The chain has TRBV7-2 and TRBJ1-2, with D tentatively TRBD1 (5 bases). The CDR3 spans 13 residues. The V and J ends lost 5 bases and 8 bases respectively, with 15 bases between them. CDR1 is SGHTA, CDR2 FQGNSA, per germline. CDR3 nucleotides: TGTGCCAGCAGCCTCCTCTTCAGGGAAGGCTACACCTTC. Its protein is CASSLLFREGYTF.

This chain links TRBV27 with TRBJ1-1; possible D gene TRBD1, 5 bases. Trimming took 5 bases from V and 7 from J, leaving 14 bases between them. The germline V gene encodes CDR1 MNHEY and CDR2 SMNVEV (reference sequence). CDR3 length: 13 amino acids. The CDR3 loop is CASSGRGESEAFF. The DNA for the CDR3 is TGTGCCAGCAGTGGGCGGGGGGAAAGTGAAGCTTTCTTT.

This chain uses TRBV28 with TRBJ1-2; D gene unclear. This CDR3 spans 15 amino acids. CDR1 and CDR2 from the germline V gene are MDHEN and SYDVKM. The ends were cut back, 1 base at V and 0 bases at J, with 9 bases in the middle. In nucleotides, the CDR3 is TGTGCCAGCAGTTTATATGTGTCAGCTAACTATGGCTACACCTTC. It specifies CASSLYVSANYGYTF.

The chain carries TRBV15 and TRBJ2-2; weak D call: TRBD2 (6 bases). The V and J ends lost 1 base and 4 bases respectively, with 10 bases between them. Germline loops: CDR1 LNHNV, CDR2 YYDKDF (reference sequence). The CDR3 length is 15 residues. The CDR3 DNA reads TGTGCCACCAGCAGAGGCGGTAGCGGCACCGGGGAGCTGTTTTTT. This translates into CATSRGGSGTGELFF. Together with reference TRBV15 and TRBJ2-2, the CDR3 gives the full variable domain: DAMVIQNPRYQVTQFGKPVTLSCSQTLNHNVMYWYQQKSSQAPKLLFHYYDKDFNNEADTPDNFQSRRPNTSFCFLDIRSPGLGDTAMYLCATSRGGSGTGELFFGEGSRLTVL.

This clone has only one observation. CDR3 region: CASSYRDRGLAFF. For the CDR3, the DNA is TGTGCCAGCAGTTACCGCGACAGGGGGCTAGCTTTCTTT. This rearrangement joins TRBV6-5 to TRBJ1-1; 10 bases are a match to TRBD1. The CDR3 length is 13 residues. V trimming: 2 bases; J trimming: 10 bases; junction bases outside the gene matches: 4. The germline gives CDR1 MNHEY, CDR2 SVGAGI.

The gene calls are TRBV2 and TRBJ2-1, with 7 bases lining up with TRBD2. V lost 6 bases to trimming and J lost 2 bases; unmatched junction nucleotides: 4. The CDR3 spans 14 residues. CDR1 and CDR2 from the germline V gene are SNHLY and FYNNEI. The CDR3: CASSGLGAYNEQFF. Written as DNA, the CDR3 is TGTGCCAGCAGCGGACTAGGAGCCTACAATGAGCAGTTCTTC.

The rearrangement uses TRBV11-2 and TRBJ2-5, with 9 bases that match TRBD2. Germline CDR1 is SGHAT and CDR2 is FQNNGV. J was trimmed by 1 base and V by 2 bases; bases with no gene match: 11. The CDR3 is made up of 18 amino acids. DNA for the CDR3: TGTGCCAGCAGCTTATCCGTAGCGGGGGCTCCCTTCCAAGAGACCCAGTACTTC. Encoded protein: CASSLSVAGAPFQETQYF.

This clone was observed a single time. The chain links TRBV18 to TRBJ2-7; 8 bases map to TRBD1. Germline lookup yields CDR1 KGHSH and CDR2 LQKENI. J gave up 6 bases and V 6 bases, and 10 bases lay outside the gene matches. The CDR3 spans 14 residues. The CDR3 spells CASSVDRAAGEQYF. CDR3 in DNA: TGTGCCAGCTCCGTGGACAGGGCCGCGGGCGAGCAGTACTTC.

The V and J genes are TRBV10-3 and TRBJ2-1; D may be TRBD2 (6 bases). The CDR3 spans 13 residues. CDR1 ENHRY and CDR2 SYGVKD come from the germline V gene. The V end was cut by 6 bases, the J end by 9 bases, with 15 bases between. Here the CDR3 reads CAIRRAAGSEQFF. CDR3 in DNA: TGTGCCATCAGGAGGGCGGCGGGGAGTGAGCAGTTCTTC.

This clone was observed a few times. The chain carries TRBV7-8 and TRBJ2-5; 10 bases are shared with TRBD2. CDR1 and CDR2 (germline): SGHVS, FQNEAQ. The CDR3 sequence is 18 residues long. J was trimmed by 5 bases and V by 0 bases; bases with no gene match: 12. The CDR3 sequence is CASSLAWVSGGIEETQYF. CDR3 nucleotides: TGTGCCAGCAGCTTAGCCTGGGTTAGCGGGGGGATTGAGGAGACCCAGTACTTC.

The V gene is TRBV3-1 (or the pseudogene TRBV3-2), the J gene TRBJ2-7, with D perhaps TRBD2 (6 bases). The CDR3 runs 12 residues. V was trimmed by 4 bases and J by 8 bases, leaving 12 bases between them. In germline, CDR1 is LGHDT, CDR2 YNNKEL (reference sequence). The CDR3 nucleotides read TGTGCCAGCAGCCCTCGCGGGGATCAGCAGTACTTC. Amino acid sequence: CASSPRGDQQYF.

This chain joins TRBV6-5 and TRBJ2-1; 7 nucleotides agree with TRBD2. CDR1 MNHEY and CDR2 SVGAGI come from the germline V gene. Unmatched junction bases numbered 8, after V lost 3 bases and J lost 9 bases. This CDR3 region has 14 residues. This chain's CDR3 is CASSYSAGVGEQFF. The CDR3 DNA reads TGTGCCAGCAGTTATAGCGCGGGGGTGGGTGAGCAGTTCTTC.

The genes are TRBV7-9 and TRBJ2-5, with D possibly TRBD2 on 7 matching bases. Trimming stripped 5 bases from V and 2 bases from J, with 15 bases between. The germline CDR1 and CDR2 sequences are SEHNR and FQNEAQ (reference sequence). This CDR3 has 15 amino acids. The CDR3 DNA is TGTGCCAGCAGCCCAAGAGGGGGGGAGCAAGAGACCCAGTACTTC. Amino acids: CASSPRGGEQETQYF.